This T cell receptor beta chain came from a study of T cells in Graves' hyperthyroidism and ophthalmopathy. In the study overall: At the time of initial diagnosis and before any treatment, peripheral blood was collected.

Authors of the study amplified TCR beta CDR3 regions from RNA transcripts. When the TCR CDR3 underwent first-round RT-PCR, the HTBI primer set was used. One entry per CDR3 protein results from TCRdb running MiXCR on the multiplex PCR reads. This table has roughly 300,000 distinct CDR3 sequences, 25% to 30% appearing once. Each diagnosis was grounded in clinical symptoms, serum thyroxine and TRAb, thyroid ultrasound, and orbital computed tomography. This clonotype was counted at least ten times. The sequence derives from a man aged 35 to 55 with Graves' hyperthyroidism that later progressed to Graves' ophthalmopathy. The sequenced material came from blood.

CDR3 sequence (DNA): TGTGCCAGCAGTCATGAGGGAGGACTGTGGGGAAACATTCAGTACTTC. Its translation is CASSHEGGLWGNIQYF. This chain joins TRBV28 and TRBJ2-4; a possible D gene is TRBD2 (6 bases). This CDR3 is built from 16 residues. The V gene's germline CDR1 is MDHEN and CDR2 SYDVKM. Trimming left V 5 bases short and J 6 bases short, with 20 bases between.